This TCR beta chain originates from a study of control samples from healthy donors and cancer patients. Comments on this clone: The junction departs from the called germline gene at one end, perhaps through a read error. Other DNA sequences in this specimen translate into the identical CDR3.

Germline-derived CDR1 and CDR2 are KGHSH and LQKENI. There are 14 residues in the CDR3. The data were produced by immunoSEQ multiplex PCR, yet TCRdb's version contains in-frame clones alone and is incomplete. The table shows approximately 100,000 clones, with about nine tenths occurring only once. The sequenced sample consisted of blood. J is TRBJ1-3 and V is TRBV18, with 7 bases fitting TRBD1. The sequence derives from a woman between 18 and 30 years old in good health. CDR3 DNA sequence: TGCGCCAGCTCGACAGGGAACTCTGGAAACACCATATATTTT. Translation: CASSTGNSGNTIYF.